The 15 T cell receptor beta chains listed next were all sequenced from one sample in a study of beta chain features in type 1 diabetes. Study-wide results and limits: Shortening of TCRB CDR3s, moderate but significant, appeared in all four CD4+ subsets of Type 1 diabetes patients.

Expressed TCRB transcripts were sequenced, since all the RNA that had been isolated was reverse transcribed. Clones were sequenced by immunoSEQ multiplex PCR, and TCRdb holds only the in-frame ones, with some missing. Of 600,000 to 750,000 clones listed, approximately 13% are singletons. Their recognized antigens are unknown. Material: naive CD4+ T cells from blood. The receptors derive from a man aged 25 to 45 with type 1 diabetes.

In this sample, this clone turned up a few times. The V call is TRBV4-1, the J call TRBJ2-7; D gene ambiguous. This CDR3 is 12 amino acids long. V was cut by 0 bases and J by 9 bases, with 9 bases left in between. Germline CDR1 MGHRA, CDR2 YSYEKL. This CDR3 is CASSQELWGQYF. CDR3 sequence (DNA): TGCGCCAGCAGCCAAGAGTTATGGGGGCAGTACTTC.

The sample holds a few counts of this clone. The chain joins TRBV9 to TRBJ1-1; D unresolved. Germline V gene data show CDR1 as SGDLS and CDR2 as YYNGEE. Trimming took off 3 bases at V and 0 bases at J, with 12 bases between the two ends. The CDR3 totals 15 residues. DNA for the CDR3: TGTGCCAGCAGCGCCAACGCGATGTTGAACACTGAAGCTTTCTTT. It translates to CASSANAMLNTEAFF.

This clone was found a few times. The chain joins TRBV11-1 to TRBJ2-3; 7 positions match TRBD1. Germline trimming cut 3 bases from V and 2 bases from J; bases unmatched to any gene: 8. Germline lookup yields CDR1 SGHAT and CDR2 FQDESV (reference sequence). The CDR3 spans 16 residues. The CDR3 DNA is TGTGCCAGCAGCTTCCCGGCGACAGGGAACACAGATACGCAGTATTTT. Encoded protein: CASSFPATGNTDTQYF.

V is TRBV4-3 and J is TRBJ2-1; D might be TRBD2 (5 bases). The germline gives CDR1 LGHNA, CDR2 YSLEER. V was clipped by 4 bases and J by 6 bases, with 13 bases between them. This CDR3 has 14 residues. CDR3 coding DNA: TGCGCCAGCAGCCGGCCCTTTGGAGGCAATGAGCAGTTCTTC. Encoded protein: CASSRPFGGNEQFF.

This clone was counted between two and nine times. This same CDR3 is encoded by further DNA sequences in the sample. The J gene is TRBJ2-3, the V gene TRBV18; 8 nucleotides align to TRBD1. CDR1 and CDR2 (germline): KGHSH, LQKENI. CDR3 length: 14 amino acids. The V gene end was trimmed by 2 bases and the J gene end by 3 bases; junction bases not matched to a gene: 1. CDR3 nucleotide sequence: TGTGCCAGCTCACCAACAGGGGGGACAGATACGCAGTATTTT. Translating it yields CASSPTGGTDTQYF. The variable domain in full, completed from reference TRBV18 and TRBJ2-3, reads NAGVMQNPRHLVRRRGQEARLRCSPMKGHSHVYWYRQLPEEGLKFMVYLQKENIIDESGMPKERFSAEFPKEGPSILRIQQVVRGDSAAYFCASSPTGGTDTQYFGPGTRLTVL.

This clone was counted only a few times. Other DNA sequences of this sample code for an identical CDR3. This rearrangement joins TRBV2 to TRBJ2-2; D gene uncertain. The CDR3 is made up of 11 amino acids. Germline CDR1 is SNHLY and CDR2 is FYNNEI. The V and J ends lost 6 bases and 7 bases respectively, with 6 bases between them. The CDR3 here is CASRGGGELFF. As DNA, the CDR3 is TGTGCCAGCAGGGGTGGCGGGGAGCTGTTTTTT.

This clone appeared a few times. The V call is TRBV7-2, the J call TRBJ2-7; D not certain. V shed 6 bases and J shed 5 bases, with 20 bases lying between them. This CDR3 has 15 amino acids. Germline values: CDR1 SGHTA, CDR2 FQGNSA. In nucleotides, the CDR3 is TGTGCCAGCAGTCGAGGTGCCAGACCCGCCGACGAGCAGTACTTC. This codes for CASSRGARPADEQYF. Drawing the rest from reference TRBV7-2 and TRBJ2-7, the complete variable domain is GAGVSQSPSNKVTEKGKDVELRCDPISGHTALYWYRQSLGQGLEFLIYFQGNSAPDKSGLPSDRFSAERTGGSVSTLTIQRTQQEDSAVYLCASSRGARPADEQYFGPGTRLTVT.

This clone was found a few times. The CDR3 here is CARTTGNEKLFF. Written as DNA, the CDR3 is TGTGCCCGAACGACAGGGAATGAAAAACTGTTTTTT. J is TRBJ1-4 and V is TRBV30; 7 nucleotides match TRBD1. Germline-derived CDR1 and CDR2 are GTSNPN and SVGIG (reference sequence). V gave up 8 bases and J gave up 5 bases; unmatched junction bases: 5. The CDR3 is 12 residues long.

The chain carries TRBV14 and TRBJ1-6, with D unresolved. Trimming cost V 0 bases and J 6 bases, with 6 bases left between them. The CDR3 spans 14 residues. Germline values: CDR1 SGHDN, CDR2 FVKESK. The CDR3 sequence is CASSQDWRNSPLHF. CDR3 bases: TGTGCCAGCAGCCAAGACTGGCGTAATTCACCCCTCCACTTT.

For this clone: The junction departs from the called germline gene at one end, perhaps through a read error. This sample also contains other DNA sequences that code for the same CDR3. The chain has TRBV6-4 and TRBJ1-1; TRBD1 is a possible D gene (6 bases). The CDR3 runs 13 residues. Germline CDR1 MRHNA, CDR2 SNTAGT. In DNA form, the CDR3 reads TGTGCCAGCAGTCCACTAGGGACCGTGGGGGCTTTCTTC. This codes for CASSPLGTVGAFF.

The V call is TRBV6-1, the J call TRBJ2-1, with D possibly TRBD1 on 6 matching bases. This CDR3 spans 15 amino acids. V lost 6 bases to trimming and J lost 7 bases, with 19 bases between them. The germline V gene encodes CDR1 MNHNS and CDR2 SASEGT. This chain's CDR3 is CASSLRGTVENEQFF. The CDR3 DNA reads TGTGCCAGCAGCCTGAGGGGGACCGTTGAGAATGAGCAGTTCTTC.

The gene calls are TRBV6-1 and TRBJ2-1, with D possibly being TRBD1 (5 bases). There are 13 residues in the CDR3. Trimming left V 2 bases short and J 10 bases short, with 12 bases between. Germline values: CDR1 MNHNS, CDR2 SASEGT. CDR3 loop: CASSEYGRTEQFF. CDR3 bases: TGTGCCAGCAGTGAATATGGTCGGACAGAGCAGTTCTTC.

This clone has more than one count but fewer than ten. V usage is TRBV7-9 and J usage is TRBJ1-5, with TRBD1 as a possible D gene (5 bases). The V end was cut by 10 bases, the J end by 3 bases, with 10 bases between. CDR3 length: 12 amino acids. CDR1 is SEHNR, CDR2 FQNEAQ, per germline (reference sequence). CDR3 region: CATGGSNQPQHF. The CDR3, as DNA: TGTGCCACCGGGGGATCCAATCAGCCCCAGCATTTT.

This clone was found a few times. This chain joins TRBV29-1 and TRBJ1-6; 11 bases match TRBD1. The CDR3 has 14 amino acids. V lost 6 bases, J lost 8 bases, and 6 bases stayed unmatched. Germline CDR1 and CDR2: SQVTM and ANQGSEA. CDR3 sequence: CSVRGQGDDSPLHF. The CDR3 DNA follows: TGCAGCGTCCGGGGACAGGGGGATGATTCACCCCTCCACTTT.

This chain uses TRBV11-2 with TRBJ2-5; TRBD2 might be the D (6 bases). Germline lookup yields CDR1 SGHAT and CDR2 FQNNGV. V gave up 6 bases and J gave up 1 base, with 9 bases separating them. This CDR3 region has 13 residues. The CDR3 region is CASRRGLQETQYF. In DNA, the CDR3 is TGTGCCAGCAGGCGGGGACTCCAAGAGACCCAGTACTTC.